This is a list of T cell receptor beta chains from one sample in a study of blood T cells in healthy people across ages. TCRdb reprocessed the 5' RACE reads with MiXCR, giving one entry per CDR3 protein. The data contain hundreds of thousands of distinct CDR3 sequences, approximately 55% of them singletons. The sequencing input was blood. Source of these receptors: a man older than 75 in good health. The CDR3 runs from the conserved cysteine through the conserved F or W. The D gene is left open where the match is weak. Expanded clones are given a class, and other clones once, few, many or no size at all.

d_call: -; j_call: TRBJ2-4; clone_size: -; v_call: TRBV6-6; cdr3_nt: TGTGCCAGCAGTTACGTGGCGGCCAAAAACATTCAGTACTTC; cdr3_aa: CASSYVAAKNIQYF
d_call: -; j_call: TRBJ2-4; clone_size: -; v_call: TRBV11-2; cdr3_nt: TGTGCCAGCAGTTTTACCTCTAAAGCCCAAAACATTCAGTACTTC; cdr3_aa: CASSFTSKAQNIQYF
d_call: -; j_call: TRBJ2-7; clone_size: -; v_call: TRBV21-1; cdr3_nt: TGTGCCAGCAACGAAGACAGGGGGCCCGAGCAGTACTTC; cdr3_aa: CASNEDRGPEQYF
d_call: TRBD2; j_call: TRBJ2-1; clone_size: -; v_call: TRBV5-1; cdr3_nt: TGCGCCAGCAGCTTGGACCTAGCGGGAAGCAATGAGCAGTTCTTC; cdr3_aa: CASSLDLAGSNEQFF
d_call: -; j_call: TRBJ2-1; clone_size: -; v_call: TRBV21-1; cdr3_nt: TGTGCCAGCAGCTCCTACAGGGGCGGGAGCTCGAGTTACAATGAGCAGTTCTTC; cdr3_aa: CASSSYRGGSSSYNEQFF
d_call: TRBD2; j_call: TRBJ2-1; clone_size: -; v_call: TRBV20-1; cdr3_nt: TGCAGTGCTAGGACTAGCGGGAGAGGGTATGAGCAGTTCTTC; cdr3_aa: CSARTSGRGYEQFF
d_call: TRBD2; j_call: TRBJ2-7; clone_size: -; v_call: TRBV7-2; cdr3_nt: TGTGCCAGCAGCTTAGCCCCCGGTGGAGCGGGAGTTTTAGTGCAGTACTTC; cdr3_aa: CASSLAPGGAGVLVQYF
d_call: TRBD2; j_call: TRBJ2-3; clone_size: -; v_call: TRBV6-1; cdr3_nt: TGTGCCAGCGTGCCGGGACTAGCGGGATTTAGCACAGATACGCAGTATTTT; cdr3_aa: CASVPGLAGFSTDTQYF
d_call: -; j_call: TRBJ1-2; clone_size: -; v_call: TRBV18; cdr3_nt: TGTGCCAGCTCACCACTAATGAACCTGGATGGCTACACCTTC; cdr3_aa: CASSPLMNLDGYTF
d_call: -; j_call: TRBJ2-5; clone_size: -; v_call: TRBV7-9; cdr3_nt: TGTGCCAGCAGCCCACTTTTCGACAGGCGGACACAAAAAGAGACCCAGTACTTC; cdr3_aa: CASSPLFDRRTQKETQYF
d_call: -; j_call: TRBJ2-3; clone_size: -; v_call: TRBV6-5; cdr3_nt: TGTGCCAGCACCCGGCTGGGGGGTCCCACAGATACGCAGTATTTT; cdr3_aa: CASTRLGGPTDTQYF
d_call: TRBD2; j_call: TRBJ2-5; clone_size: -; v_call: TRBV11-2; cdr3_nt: TGTGCCAGCAGCTTGGGCGGACTAGCGGGATTAGAGACCCAGTACTTC; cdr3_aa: CASSLGGLAGLETQYF
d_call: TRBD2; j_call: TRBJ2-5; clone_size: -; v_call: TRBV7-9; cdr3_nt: TGTGCCAGCAGCTTCGGCGGGAGGGCGGGTGAGCAGTACTTC; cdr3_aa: CASSFGGRAGEQYF
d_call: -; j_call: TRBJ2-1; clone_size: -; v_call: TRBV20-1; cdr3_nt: TGCAGTGCTGGAGATCTAAGCGCAGGGCACTACAATGAGCAGTTCTTC; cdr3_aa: CSAGDLSAGHYNEQFF
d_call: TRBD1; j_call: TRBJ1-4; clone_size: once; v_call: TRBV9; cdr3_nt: TGTGCCAGCAGCGTAAGGTCGAGGGGGCGCGGTGAAAAACTGTTTTTT; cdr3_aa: CASSVRSRGRGEKLFF
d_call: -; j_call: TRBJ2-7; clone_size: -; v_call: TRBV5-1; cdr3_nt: TGCGCCAGCAGCCATTCGACTAACCGACGCCCTCAAGAGCGAGACCGCTACGAGCAGTACTTC; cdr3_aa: CASSHSTNRRPQERDRYEQYF
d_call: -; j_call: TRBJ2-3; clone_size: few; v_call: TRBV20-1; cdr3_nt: TGCAGTGCTAGCCTGCGGGACCCCCGATACGCGTATTTT; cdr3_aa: CSASLRDPRYAYF
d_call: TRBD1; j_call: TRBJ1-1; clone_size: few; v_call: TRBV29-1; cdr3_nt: TGCAGCGCCCGACAGGGAACGAACACTGAAGCTTTCTTT; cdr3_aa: CSARQGTNTEAFF
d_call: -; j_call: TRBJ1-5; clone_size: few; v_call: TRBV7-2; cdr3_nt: TGTGCCAGCAGCTTAGGGTTAAGGGGAAAAAATAGCAATCAGCCCCAGCATTTT; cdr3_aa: CASSLGLRGKNSNQPQHF
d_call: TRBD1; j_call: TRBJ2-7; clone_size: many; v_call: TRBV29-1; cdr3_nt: TGCAGCGTCGGAAGGACAGGACCCTACGAGCAGTACTTC; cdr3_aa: CSVGRTGPYEQYF
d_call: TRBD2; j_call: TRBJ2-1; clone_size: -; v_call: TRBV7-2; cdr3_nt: TGTGCCAGCAGCTTAGGGACTAGCGGGGTACGGGAGTTCTTC; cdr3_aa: CASSLGTSGVREFF
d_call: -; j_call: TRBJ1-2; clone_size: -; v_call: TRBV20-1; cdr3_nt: TGCAGTGCTAGAGATAATAGGGGTGCTACCTATGGCTACACCTTC; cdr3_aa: CSARDNRGATYGYTF
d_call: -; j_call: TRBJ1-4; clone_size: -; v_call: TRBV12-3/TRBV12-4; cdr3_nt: TGTGCCAGCAGCCTCGGTCAAAAACTGTTTTTT; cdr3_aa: CASSLGQKLFF
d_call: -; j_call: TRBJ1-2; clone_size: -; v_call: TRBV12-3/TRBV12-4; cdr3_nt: TGTGCCAGCAGTATACGTCGGGCACTCGGCGGCTACACCTTC; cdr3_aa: CASSIRRALGGYTF
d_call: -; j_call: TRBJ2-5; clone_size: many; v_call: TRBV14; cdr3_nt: TGTGCCAGCAGCCTCGTGGGGAGGACCCAGTACTTC; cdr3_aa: CASSLVGRTQYF
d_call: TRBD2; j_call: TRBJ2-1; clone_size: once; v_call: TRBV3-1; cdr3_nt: TGTGCCTGCACACGGGCGGGAGTGAGTAATGAGCAGTTCTTC; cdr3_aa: CACTRAGVSNEQFF
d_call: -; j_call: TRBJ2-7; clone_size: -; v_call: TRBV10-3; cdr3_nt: TGTGCCATCAGTGAATACGGTGAGCAGTACTTC; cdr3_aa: CAISEYGEQYF
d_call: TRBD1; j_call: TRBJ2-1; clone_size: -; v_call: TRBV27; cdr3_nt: TGTGCCAGCAGTGTGGACAGGCTGTACAATGAGCAGTTCTTC; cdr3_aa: CASSVDRLYNEQFF
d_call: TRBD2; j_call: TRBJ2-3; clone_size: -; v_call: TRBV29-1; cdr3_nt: TGCAGCGTGCGGGGACTAGCGGGAGTTGGAACAGATACGCAGTATTTT; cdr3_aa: CSVRGLAGVGTDTQYF
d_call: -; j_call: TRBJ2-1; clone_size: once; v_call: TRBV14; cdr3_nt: TGTGCCAGCAGCCAAGGCTGGGGTAGGGGATACAATGGGCAGTTCTTC; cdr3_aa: CASSQGWGRGYNGQFF